What follows is one T cell receptor beta chain and its context. TCRdb's copy holds only in-frame clones and misses some; the assay was immunoSEQ multiplex PCR. The data contain approximately 350,000 clones, 75% to 90% of them singletons. One Seattle source followed patients from active infection through their disease course. The CDR3 is 15 amino acids. V lost 2 bases and J 1 base, leaving 9 bases between the germline ends. The V gene's germline CDR1 is SEHNR and CDR2 FQNEAQ (reference sequence). This entry belongs to a study of blood T cell repertoires in COVID-19. Overall study context: Samples taken during acute and convalescent COVID-19 were collected in the United States, Italy and Spain.

Sequences were obtained from peripheral blood. This chain links TRBV7-9 with TRBJ1-5; maybe TRBD1 (5 bases). The sequence was collected from a woman aged 55 to 70 with COVID-19, enrolled during active disease. This chain's CDR3 is CASSLLGGSNQPQHF. The DNA of the CDR3 is TGTGCCAGCAGCTTACTCGGGGGAAGCAATCAGCCCCAGCATTTT.